What follows is one TCR beta chain and its context. The sample comes from a study of blood T cell repertoires in COVID-19. Study background: T cells, B-cell-depleted T cells, or PBMCs supplied cDNA or gDNA.

The CDR3 totals 13 residues. V shed 2 bases and J shed 7 bases, with 11 bases lying between them. Germline CDR1 is MNHEY and CDR2 is SVGAGI. Assay: immunoSEQ multiplex PCR; the TCRdb copy retains only in-frame clones and omits some. The data hold more than 140,000 clones, with roughly 88% observed a single time. The sample was peripheral blood. This rearrangement joins TRBV6-5 to TRBJ1-2, with a possible D match to TRBD1 (6 bases). This TCR came from a woman aged 60-75 years with acute or convalescent COVID-19. CDR3 DNA sequence: TGTGCCAGCAGTTACCGGACAGAGGGTGGCTACACCTTC. Amino acid sequence: CASSYRTEGGYTF.